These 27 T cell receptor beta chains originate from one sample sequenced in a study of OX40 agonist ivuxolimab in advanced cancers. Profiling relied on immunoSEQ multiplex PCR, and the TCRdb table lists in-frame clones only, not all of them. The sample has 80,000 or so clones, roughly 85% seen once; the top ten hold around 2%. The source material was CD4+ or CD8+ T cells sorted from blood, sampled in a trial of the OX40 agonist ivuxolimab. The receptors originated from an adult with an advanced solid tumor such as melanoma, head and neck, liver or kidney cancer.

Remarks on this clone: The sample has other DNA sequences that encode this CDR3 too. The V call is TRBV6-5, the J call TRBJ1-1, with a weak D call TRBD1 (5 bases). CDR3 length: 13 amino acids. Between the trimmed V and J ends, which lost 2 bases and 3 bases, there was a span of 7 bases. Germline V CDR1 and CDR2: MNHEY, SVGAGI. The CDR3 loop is CASSYGGDTEAFF. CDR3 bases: TGTGCCAGCAGTTACGGAGGGGACACTGAAGCTTTCTTT.

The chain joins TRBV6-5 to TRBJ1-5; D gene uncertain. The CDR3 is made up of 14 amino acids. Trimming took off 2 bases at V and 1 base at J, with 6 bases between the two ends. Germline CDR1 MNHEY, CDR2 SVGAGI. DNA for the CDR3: TGTGCCAGCAGTTACCTCGCGAGCAATCAGCCCCAGCATTTT. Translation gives CASSYLASNQPQHF.

The CDR3 DNA reads as TGTGCCAGCAGTTTCGGAGGACAGGGGGCGCGGTGGTATGGCTACACCTTC. Translated, it gives CASSFGGQGARWYGYTF. V is TRBV28 and J is TRBJ1-2; 11 bases map to TRBD1. CDR3 length: 17 residues. Per the germline V gene, CDR1 is MDHEN and CDR2 is SYDVKM. The V gene end was trimmed by 3 bases and the J gene end by 5 bases; junction bases not matched to a gene: 11.

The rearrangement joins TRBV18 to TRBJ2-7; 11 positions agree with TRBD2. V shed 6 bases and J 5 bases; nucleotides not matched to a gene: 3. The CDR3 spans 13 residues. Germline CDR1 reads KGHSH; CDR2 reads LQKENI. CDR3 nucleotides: TGTGCCAGCTCCGGGACTAGCGGAAACGAGCAGTACTTC. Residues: CASSGTSGNEQYF.

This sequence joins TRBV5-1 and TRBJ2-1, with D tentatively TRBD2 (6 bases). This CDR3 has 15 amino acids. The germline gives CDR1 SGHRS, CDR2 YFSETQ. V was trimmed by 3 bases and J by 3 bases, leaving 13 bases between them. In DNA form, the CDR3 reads TGCGCCAGCAGCTCGAGGGGCGGGGACTACAATGAGCAGTTCTTC. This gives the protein CASSSRGGDYNEQFF.

CDR3 residues: CASSLNGGTVYTGELFF. The DNA of the CDR3 is TGCGCCAGCAGCTTGAACGGGGGGACAGTATACACCGGGGAGCTGTTTTTT. This chain links TRBV5-1 with TRBJ2-2; tentatively, D is TRBD1 or TRBD2 (7 bases each). The length of the CDR3 is 17 residues. Germline V gives CDR1 SGHRS, CDR2 YFSETQ. Trimming stripped 1 base from V and 3 bases from J, with 16 bases between.

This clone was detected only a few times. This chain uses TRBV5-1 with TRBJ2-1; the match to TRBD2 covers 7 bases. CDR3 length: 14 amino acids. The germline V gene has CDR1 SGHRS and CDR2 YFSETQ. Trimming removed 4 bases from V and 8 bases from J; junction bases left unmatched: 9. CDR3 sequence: CASSHGTTGDEQFF. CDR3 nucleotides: TGCGCCAGCAGCCACGGGACTACCGGGGATGAGCAGTTCTTC.

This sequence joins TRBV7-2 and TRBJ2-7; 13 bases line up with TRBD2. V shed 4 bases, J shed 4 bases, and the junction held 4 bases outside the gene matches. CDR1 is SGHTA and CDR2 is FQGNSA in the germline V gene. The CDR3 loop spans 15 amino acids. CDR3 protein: CASSSRTSGRYEQYF. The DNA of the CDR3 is TGTGCCAGCAGCTCGAGGACTAGCGGGAGATACGAGCAGTACTTC.

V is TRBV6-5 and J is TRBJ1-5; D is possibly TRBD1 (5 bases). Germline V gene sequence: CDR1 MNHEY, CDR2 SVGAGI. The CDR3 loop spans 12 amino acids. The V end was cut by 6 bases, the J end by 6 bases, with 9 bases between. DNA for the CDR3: TGTGCCAGCAGCCAGGGAATTCAGCCCCAGCATTTT. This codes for CASSQGIQPQHF.

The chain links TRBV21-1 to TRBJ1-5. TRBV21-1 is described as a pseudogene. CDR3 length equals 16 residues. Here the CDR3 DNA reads TGTGCCAGCAGCCCGCTACAGGGAGGGCCCAATCAGCCCCAGCATTTT. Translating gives CASSPLQGGPNQPQHF.

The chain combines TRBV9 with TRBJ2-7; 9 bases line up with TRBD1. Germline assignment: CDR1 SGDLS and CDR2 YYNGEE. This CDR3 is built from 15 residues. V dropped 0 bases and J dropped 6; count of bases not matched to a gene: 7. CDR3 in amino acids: CASSVEGGTGFEQYF. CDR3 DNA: TGTGCCAGCAGCGTAGAGGGCGGGACAGGGTTCGAGCAGTACTTC.

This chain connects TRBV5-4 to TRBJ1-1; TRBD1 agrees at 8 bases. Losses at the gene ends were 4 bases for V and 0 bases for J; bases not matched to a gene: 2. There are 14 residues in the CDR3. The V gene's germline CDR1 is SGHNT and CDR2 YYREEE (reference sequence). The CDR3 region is CASSTDRVNTEAFF. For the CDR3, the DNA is TGTGCCAGCAGCACGGACAGGGTGAACACTGAAGCTTTCTTT.

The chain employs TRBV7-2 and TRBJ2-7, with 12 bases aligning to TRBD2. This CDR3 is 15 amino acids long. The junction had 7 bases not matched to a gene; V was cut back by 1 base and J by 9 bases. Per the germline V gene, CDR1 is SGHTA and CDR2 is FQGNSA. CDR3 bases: TGTGCCAGCAGCTTAGATGCGGGACTAGCGGGCGGGCAGTACTTC. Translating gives CASSLDAGLAGGQYF.

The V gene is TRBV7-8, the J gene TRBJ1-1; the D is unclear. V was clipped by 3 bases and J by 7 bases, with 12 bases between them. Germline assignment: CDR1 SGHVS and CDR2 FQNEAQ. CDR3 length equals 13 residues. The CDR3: CASSLMAAGEAFF. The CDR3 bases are TGTGCCAGCAGCTTGATGGCAGCTGGTGAAGCTTTCTTT.

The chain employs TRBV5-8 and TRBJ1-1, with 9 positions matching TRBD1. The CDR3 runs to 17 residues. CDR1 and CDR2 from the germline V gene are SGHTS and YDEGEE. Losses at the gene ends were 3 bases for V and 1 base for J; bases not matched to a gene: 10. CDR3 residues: CASSSGTGMSWNTEAFF. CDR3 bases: TGTGCCAGCAGCTCCGGGACAGGGATGTCATGGAACACTGAAGCTTTCTTT.

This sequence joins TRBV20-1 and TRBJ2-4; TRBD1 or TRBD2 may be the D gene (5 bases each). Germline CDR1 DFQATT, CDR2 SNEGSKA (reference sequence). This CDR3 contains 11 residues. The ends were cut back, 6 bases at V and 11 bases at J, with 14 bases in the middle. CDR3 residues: CSASPGALQYF. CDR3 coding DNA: TGCAGTGCCTCTCCCGGGGCCCTTCAGTACTTC.

Written as DNA, the CDR3 is TGTGCCACCAGCAGAGCTACGGGTGTGAGTACCGGGGAGCTGTTTTTT. Its translation: CATSRATGVSTGELFF. This chain links TRBV15 with TRBJ2-2; D is unresolved. Germline CDR1 and CDR2: LNHNV and YYDKDF (reference sequence). The ends were cut back, 1 base at V and 5 bases at J, with 14 bases in the middle. The CDR3 has 16 amino acids.

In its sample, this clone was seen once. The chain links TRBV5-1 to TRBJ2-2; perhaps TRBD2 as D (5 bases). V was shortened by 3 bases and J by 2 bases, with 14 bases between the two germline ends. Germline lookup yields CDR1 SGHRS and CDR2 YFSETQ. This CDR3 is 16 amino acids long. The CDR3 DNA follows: TGCGCCAGCAGCTCCACGGAGGTGCCCAACACCGGGGAGCTGTTTTTT. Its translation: CASSSTEVPNTGELFF.

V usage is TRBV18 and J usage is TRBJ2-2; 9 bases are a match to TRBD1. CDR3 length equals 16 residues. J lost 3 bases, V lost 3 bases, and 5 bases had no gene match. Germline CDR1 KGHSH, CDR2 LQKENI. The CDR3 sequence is CASSPKDRGDTGELFF. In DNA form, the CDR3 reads TGTGCCAGCTCACCCAAGGACAGGGGAGACACCGGGGAGCTGTTTTTT.

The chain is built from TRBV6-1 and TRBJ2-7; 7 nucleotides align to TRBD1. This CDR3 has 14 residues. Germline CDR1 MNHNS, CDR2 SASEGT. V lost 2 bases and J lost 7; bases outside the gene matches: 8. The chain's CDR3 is CASSETQGVGEQYF. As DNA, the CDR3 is TGTGCCAGCAGTGAAACCCAGGGGGTAGGGGAGCAGTACTTC.

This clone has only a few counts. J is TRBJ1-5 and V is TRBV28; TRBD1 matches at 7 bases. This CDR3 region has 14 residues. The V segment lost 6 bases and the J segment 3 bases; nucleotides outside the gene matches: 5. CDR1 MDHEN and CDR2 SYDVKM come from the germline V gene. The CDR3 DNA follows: TGTGCCAGCAGGGCGGGACAGTTCAATCAGCCCCAGCATTTT. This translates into CASRAGQFNQPQHF.

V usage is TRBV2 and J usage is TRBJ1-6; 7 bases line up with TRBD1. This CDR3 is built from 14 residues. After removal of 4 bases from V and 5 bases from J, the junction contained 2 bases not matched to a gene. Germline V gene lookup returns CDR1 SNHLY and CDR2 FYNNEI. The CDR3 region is CASSGQGNNSPLHF. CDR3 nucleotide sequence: TGTGCCAGCAGTGGACAGGGAAATAATTCACCCCTCCACTTT.

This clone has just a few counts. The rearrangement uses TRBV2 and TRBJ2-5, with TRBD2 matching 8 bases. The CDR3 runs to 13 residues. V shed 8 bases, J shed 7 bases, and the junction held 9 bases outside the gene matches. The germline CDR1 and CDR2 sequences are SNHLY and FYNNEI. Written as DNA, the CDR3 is TGTGCCAGCGGAGGGGACCGGGAGGGGACCCAGTACTTC. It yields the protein CASGGDREGTQYF.

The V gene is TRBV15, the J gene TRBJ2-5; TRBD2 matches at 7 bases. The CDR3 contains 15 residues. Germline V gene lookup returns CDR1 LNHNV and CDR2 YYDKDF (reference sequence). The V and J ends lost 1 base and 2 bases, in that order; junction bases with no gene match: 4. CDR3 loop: CATSRGGSGQETQYF. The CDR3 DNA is TGTGCCACCAGCAGAGGGGGTAGCGGGCAAGAGACCCAGTACTTC.

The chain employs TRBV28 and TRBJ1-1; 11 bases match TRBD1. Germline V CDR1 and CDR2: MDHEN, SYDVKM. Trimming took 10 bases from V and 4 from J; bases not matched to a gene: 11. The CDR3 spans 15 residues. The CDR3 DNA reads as TGTGCCACCTTGCCCCCCGGGACAGGGGGCACTGAAGCTTTCTTT. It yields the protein CATLPPGTGGTEAFF.

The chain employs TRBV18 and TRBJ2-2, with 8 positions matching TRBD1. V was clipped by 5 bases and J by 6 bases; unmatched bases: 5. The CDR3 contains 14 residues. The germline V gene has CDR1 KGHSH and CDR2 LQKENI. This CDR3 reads CASSSRGHAGELFF. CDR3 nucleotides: TGTGCCAGCTCAAGCAGGGGGCACGCCGGGGAGCTGTTTTTT.

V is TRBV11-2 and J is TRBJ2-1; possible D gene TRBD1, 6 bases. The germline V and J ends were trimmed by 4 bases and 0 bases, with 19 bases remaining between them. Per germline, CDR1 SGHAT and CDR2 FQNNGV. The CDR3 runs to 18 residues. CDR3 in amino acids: CASSSRPGTLNSYNEQFF. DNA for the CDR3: TGTGCCAGCAGCTCCCGCCCCGGGACACTAAACTCCTACAATGAGCAGTTCTTC.